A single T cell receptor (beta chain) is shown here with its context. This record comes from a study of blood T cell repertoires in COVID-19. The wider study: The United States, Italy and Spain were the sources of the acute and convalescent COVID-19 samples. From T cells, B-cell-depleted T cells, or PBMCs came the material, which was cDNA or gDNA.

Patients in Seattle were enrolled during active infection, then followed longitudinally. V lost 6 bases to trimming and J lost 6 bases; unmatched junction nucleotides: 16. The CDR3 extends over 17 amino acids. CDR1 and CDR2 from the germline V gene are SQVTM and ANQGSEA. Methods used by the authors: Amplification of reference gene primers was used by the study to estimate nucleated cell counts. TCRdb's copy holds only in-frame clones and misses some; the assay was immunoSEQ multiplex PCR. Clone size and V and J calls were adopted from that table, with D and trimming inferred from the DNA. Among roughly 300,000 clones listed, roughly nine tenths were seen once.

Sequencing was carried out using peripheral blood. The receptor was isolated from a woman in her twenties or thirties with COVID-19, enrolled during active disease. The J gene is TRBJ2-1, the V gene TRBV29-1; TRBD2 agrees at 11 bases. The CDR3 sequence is CSVRPSGGSYYLNEQFF. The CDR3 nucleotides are TGCAGCGTGAGGCCTAGCGGGGGGTCTTACTATCTCAATGAGCAGTTCTTC.